Shown below are 29 T cell receptor beta chains from a single sample sequenced in a study of OX40 agonist ivuxolimab in advanced cancers. Generated by immunoSEQ multiplex PCR, the TCRdb table keeps only in-frame clones and is missing some. The profile shows 65,000 to 80,000 clones, 85% of them singletons. This specimen consisted of CD4+ or CD8+ T cells sorted from blood, obtained in a trial of the OX40 agonist ivuxolimab. The receptors shown here come from an adult with an advanced solid tumor such as melanoma, head and neck, liver or kidney cancer.

This clone has more than one count but fewer than ten. The rearrangement uses TRBV5-6 and TRBJ1-6; possible D gene TRBD1, 6 bases. CDR3 length: 16 amino acids. CDR1 and CDR2 from the germline V gene are SGHDT and YYEEEE. V gave up 2 bases and J gave up 6 bases, with 15 bases separating them. The CDR3 protein is CASSFLGGGSNSPLHF. CDR3 nucleotide sequence: TGTGCCAGCAGCTTCCTCGGAGGGGGAAGTAATTCACCCCTCCACTTT.

This clone turned up a few times. Other DNA sequences in the same sample also yield this CDR3. The chain recombines TRBV29-1 with TRBJ1-1, with unresolved D. The CDR3 loop spans 11 amino acids. Trimming removed 4 bases from V and 1 base from J, with 4 bases in between. CDR1 and CDR2 from the germline V gene are SQVTM and ANQGSEA. The CDR3 nucleotides are TGCAGCGTTGGCCAGAACACTGAAGCTTTCTTT. Amino acids: CSVGQNTEAFF.

The chain links TRBV5-6 to TRBJ2-7, with D unclear. Germline V gene sequence: CDR1 SGHDT, CDR2 YYEEEE. Trimming cost V 0 bases and J 5 bases, with 12 bases left between them. This CDR3 region has 14 residues. The CDR3 DNA reads as TGTGCCAGCAGCTTGGACCCATCAGGCAACGAGCAGTACTTC. This codes for CASSLDPSGNEQYF.

The sample holds a few counts of this clone. The chain couples TRBV19 to TRBJ1-1; no definite D call. Germline assignment: CDR1 LNHDA and CDR2 SQIVND (reference sequence). The CDR3 is made up of 14 amino acids. Trimming left V 1 base short and J 1 base short, with 7 bases between. CDR3 protein: CASSIAASNTEAFF. The CDR3 region has the DNA TGTGCCAGTAGTATAGCGGCCTCGAACACTGAAGCTTTCTTT.

V and J are TRBV19 and TRBJ1-2; D is unclear. Germline V CDR1 and CDR2: LNHDA, SQIVND (reference sequence). This CDR3 contains 14 residues. Deletions cut 3 bases from V and 0 bases from J, with 8 bases between. The CDR3 region is CASSMTRSNYGYTF. CDR3 sequence (DNA): TGTGCCAGTAGTATGACCAGATCTAACTATGGCTACACCTTC. Together with reference TRBV19 and TRBJ1-2, the CDR3 gives the full variable domain: DGGITQSPKYLFRKEGQNVTLSCEQNLNHDAMYWYRQDPGQGLRLIYYSQIVNDFQKGDIAEGYSVSREKKESFPLTVTSAQKNPTAFYLCASSMTRSNYGYTFGSGTRLTVV.

This chain joins TRBV9 and TRBJ2-1; D not resolved. The germline gives CDR1 SGDLS, CDR2 YYNGEE. The CDR3 contains 14 residues. With 4 bases removed from V and 4 bases from J, the gap between germline ends came to 12 bases. CDR3 sequence: CASSLTEEYNEQFF. In nucleotides, the CDR3 is TGTGCCAGCAGCCTAACTGAGGAATACAATGAGCAGTTCTTC.

The V call is TRBV6-1, the J call TRBJ1-5; no definite D call. Germline V gives CDR1 MNHNS, CDR2 SASEGT. The CDR3 covers 14 residues. With 11 bases removed from V and 2 bases from J, the gap between germline ends came to 16 bases. In nucleotides, the CDR3 is TGTGCCCCCTCGAGAGTGTGTCGCAATCAGCCCCAGCATTTT. Protein product: CAPSRVCRNQPQHF.

V gene TRBV20-1 combines with J gene TRBJ2-1; the D is unclear. Trimming cost V 4 bases and J 7 bases, with 5 bases left between them. CDR3 length equals 10 residues. Germline CDR1 reads DFQATT; CDR2 reads SNEGSKA (reference sequence). The CDR3 spells CSAIGNEQFF. CDR3 nucleotides: TGCAGTGCTATAGGAAATGAGCAGTTCTTC.

This clone came up a few times. CDR3 amino acids: CASSFPLAPLHF. The DNA of the CDR3 is TGTGCCAGCAGTTTTCCCCTTGCACCCCTCCACTTT. V and J are TRBV27 and TRBJ1-6; unclear D gene. The V end was cut by 3 bases, the J end by 11 bases, with 8 bases between. The CDR3 is made up of 12 amino acids. CDR1 and CDR2 from the germline V gene are MNHEY and SMNVEV (reference sequence).

The chain has TRBV7-9 and TRBJ2-7; TRBD1 matches at 9 bases. The V and J ends lost 0 bases and 3 bases, in that order; junction bases with no gene match: 3. The germline V gene has CDR1 SEHNR and CDR2 FQNEAQ (reference sequence). This CDR3 spans 15 amino acids. This CDR3 reads CASSLAGTGIYEQYF. The CDR3 region has the DNA TGTGCCAGCAGCTTAGCGGGGACAGGGATCTACGAGCAGTACTTC.

The V gene is TRBV29-1, the J gene TRBJ1-2; D possibly corresponds to TRBD1 (6 bases). CDR1 is SQVTM, CDR2 ANQGSEA, per germline. The length of the CDR3 is 11 residues. V dropped 7 bases and J dropped 8 bases, with 14 bases sitting between them. As DNA, the CDR3 is TGCAGCGCTCCGGGGGCTCAAGGCTACACCTTC. Translated: CSAPGAQGYTF.

V and J are TRBV6-4 and TRBJ1-2; D is unresolved. This CDR3 has 16 amino acids. V lost 5 bases and J lost 0, with 16 bases in between. Germline V gene data show CDR1 as MRHNA and CDR2 as SNTAGT. Written as DNA, the CDR3 is TGTGCCAGCAGTCCCCACCTCACCGTCTCTAACTATGGCTACACCTTC. This sequence encodes CASSPHLTVSNYGYTF.

This sequence joins TRBV15 and TRBJ2-5; 8 bases are a match to TRBD2. Germline V gene sequence: CDR1 LNHNV, CDR2 YYDKDF (reference sequence). V trimming: 0 bases; J trimming: 5 bases; junction bases outside the gene matches: 11. The CDR3 totals 17 residues. CDR3 in DNA: TGTGCCACCAGCAGAGATCGGGGGGGGCGCCCCGGGGAGACCCAGTACTTC. Amino acid sequence: CATSRDRGGRPGETQYF.

The rearrangement joins TRBV5-6 to TRBJ1-2, with 9 bases fitting TRBD1. Germline lookup yields CDR1 SGHDT and CDR2 YYEEEE. Losses at the gene ends were 4 bases for V and 3 bases for J; bases not matched to a gene: 4. The CDR3 spans 14 residues. The CDR3 region is CASSRGQGYYGYTF. The CDR3 nucleotides read TGTGCCAGCAGCCGGGGACAGGGCTACTATGGCTACACCTTC.

J is TRBJ1-1 and V is TRBV11-3, with TRBD1 as a possible D gene (5 bases). Per germline, CDR1 SGHNT and CDR2 YENEEA. CDR3 length equals 15 residues. Trimming left V 1 base short and J 6 bases short, with 15 bases between. In nucleotides, the CDR3 is TGTGCCAGCAGCTTAGTACTGAAAATGGGACCTGAAGCTTTCTTT. Its protein is CASSLVLKMGPEAFF.

This rearrangement joins TRBV11-1 to TRBJ2-7; 9 bases map to TRBD1. This CDR3 region has 14 residues. V gave up 6 bases and J gave up 1 base; unmatched junction bases: 4. Looked up from germline, CDR1 is SGHAT and CDR2 is FQDESV (reference sequence). CDR3 coding DNA: TGTGCCAGCAGTTGGGACAGGGATTCCTACGAGCAGTACTTC. This sequence encodes CASSWDRDSYEQYF.

The chain employs TRBV5-5 and TRBJ1-6, with 8 bases matching TRBD1. Germline values: CDR1 SGHKS, CDR2 YYEKEE (reference sequence). The J segment lost 7 bases and the V segment lost 1 base, leaving 1 base of the junction unmatched. The CDR3 is 14 residues long. The CDR3 protein is CASSLTGGNSPLHF. CDR3 in DNA: TGTGCCAGCAGCTTGACAGGGGGGAATTCACCCCTCCACTTT.

V and J are TRBV5-1 and TRBJ2-7; TRBD1 aligns across 7 bases. The CDR3 runs 12 residues. After removal of 7 bases from V and 0 bases from J, the junction contained 1 base not matched to a gene. Per the germline V gene, CDR1 is SGHRS and CDR2 is YFSETQ. For the CDR3, the DNA is TGCGCCAGCCGGGACAGCTCCTACGAGCAGTACTTC. Residues: CASRDSSYEQYF.

The chain joins TRBV4-2 to TRBJ2-7, with D unclear. Germline CDR1 and CDR2: LGHNA and YNFKEQ. Trimming cost V 9 bases and J 3 bases, with 15 bases left between them. The CDR3 totals 13 residues. CDR3 DNA sequence: TGTGCCAGTGGAAGCGCTTTTAACTACGAGCAGTACTTC. Protein: CASGSAFNYEQYF.

The rearrangement joins TRBV10-3 to TRBJ1-6; 7 bases are a match to TRBD1. The length of the CDR3 is 14 residues. Germline assignment: CDR1 ENHRY and CDR2 SYGVKD. Trimming removed 8 bases from V and 7 bases from J; junction bases left unmatched: 8. In DNA, the CDR3 is TGTGCCATCGGGACAGACGGTGGGAATTCACCCCTCCACTTT. Its translation: CAIGTDGGNSPLHF.

The CDR3 DNA reads TGTGCCAGCTCACCTTCCGGACAGGCGGAAGCTTTCTTT. Amino acids: CASSPSGQAEAFF. The chain carries TRBV18 and TRBJ1-1, with 7 bases aligning to TRBD1. CDR1 and CDR2 from the germline V gene are KGHSH and LQKENI. The CDR3 consists of 13 residues. V dropped 3 bases and J dropped 8; count of bases not matched to a gene: 6.

The table lists this clone with a few counts. The chain employs TRBV7-2 and TRBJ1-6, with D possibly TRBD1 on 6 matching bases. CDR3 length equals 14 residues. Germline V gene lookup returns CDR1 SGHTA and CDR2 FQGNSA. V lost 4 bases and J 10 bases, leaving 14 bases between the germline ends. The CDR3 DNA follows: TGTGCCAGCAGCTCGCCCGGGGGGCAATCACCCCTCCACTTT. It specifies CASSSPGGQSPLHF. The complete variable domain, with remaining parts taken from reference TRBV7-2 and TRBJ1-6, reads GAGVSQSPSNKVTEKGKDVELRCDPISGHTALYWYRQSLGQGLEFLIYFQGNSAPDKSGLPSDRFSAERTGGSVSTLTIQRTQQEDSAVYLCASSSPGGQSPLHFGNGTRLTVT.

J is TRBJ1-2 and V is TRBV15; the D is unclear. There are 13 residues in the CDR3. The V gene's germline CDR1 is LNHNV and CDR2 YYDKDF (reference sequence). The ends were cut back, 1 base at V and 3 bases at J, with 6 bases in the middle. CDR3 DNA sequence: TGTGCCACCAGCAGAGTTCACGACTATGGCTACACCTTC. Its translation is CATSRVHDYGYTF. Using reference TRBV15 and TRBJ1-2 for the parts outside the CDR3, the full variable domain is DAMVIQNPRYQVTQFGKPVTLSCSQTLNHNVMYWYQQKSSQAPKLLFHYYDKDFNNEADTPDNFQSRRPNTSFCFLDIRSPGLGDTAMYLCATSRVHDYGYTFGSGTRLTVV.

This clone has a handful of counts. V usage is TRBV4-1 and J usage is TRBJ1-2, with D perhaps TRBD1 (6 bases). Germline loops: CDR1 MGHRA, CDR2 YSYEKL. CDR3 length: 14 amino acids. Between the trimmed V and J ends, which lost 1 base and 8 bases, there was a span of 14 bases. For the CDR3, the DNA is TGCGCCAGCAGCCAAGCCGGACAGCGAAGGGGCTACACCTTC. It yields the protein CASSQAGQRRGYTF.

V is TRBV5-1 and J is TRBJ2-3; the match to TRBD1 covers 7 bases. Germline CDR1 reads SGHRS; CDR2 reads YFSETQ. The CDR3 has 14 amino acids. The ends lost 4 bases at V and 2 bases at J; junction bases unmatched: 4. In nucleotides, the CDR3 is TGCGCCAGCAGCGGGGGACAGTCCACAGATACGCAGTATTTT. Translating it yields CASSGGQSTDTQYF.

The genes are TRBV12-5 and TRBJ1-5; a weak D match, TRBD1 (5 bases). This CDR3 comprises 14 residues. V dropped 6 bases and J dropped 3 bases, with 12 bases sitting between them. Per germline, CDR1 LGHNT and CDR2 FRNRAP. The CDR3 sequence is CASGGTLYNQPQHF. CDR3 bases: TGTGCTAGTGGAGGGACTCTATACAATCAGCCCCAGCATTTT.

This CDR3 is CASSYGDGISGNTIYF. DNA of the CDR3: TGTGCCAGCAGTTACGGGGACGGAATCTCTGGAAACACCATATATTTT. This chain links TRBV6-5 with TRBJ1-3, with D perhaps TRBD1 (5 bases). V dropped 2 bases and J dropped 0 bases, with 11 bases sitting between them. This CDR3 is built from 16 residues. Germline V gene data show CDR1 as MNHEY and CDR2 as SVGAGI.

The chain is built from TRBV18 and TRBJ2-7; D is undetermined. The CDR3 contains 15 residues. V was trimmed by 5 bases and J by 6 bases, leaving 20 bases between them. Germline lookup yields CDR1 KGHSH and CDR2 LQKENI. CDR3 DNA: TGTGCCAGCTCAATTACGACCGGCGCGTCCGTCGAGCAGTACTTC. It translates to CASSITTGASVEQYF.

The J gene is TRBJ2-6, the V gene TRBV7-3, with 7 nucleotides matching TRBD2. This CDR3 has 16 residues. The trim removed 2 bases at V and 2 bases at J, leaving 3 bases unmatched. CDR1 and CDR2 from the germline V gene are SGHTA and FQGTGA. The CDR3 loop reads CASSLGAGAGANVLTF. The CDR3 nucleotides read TGTGCCAGCAGCTTAGGTGCGGGGGCTGGGGCCAACGTCCTGACTTTC.